One T cell receptor beta chain is described in this entry. Assay: immunoSEQ multiplex PCR; the TCRdb copy retains only in-frame clones and omits some. The repertoire has under 100,000 clones, about 83% of them found once; the top ten carry roughly 15%. This CDR3 is 18 amino acids long. V shed 0 bases and J 0 bases; nucleotides not matched to a gene: 10. Germline-derived CDR1 and CDR2 are SGDLS and YYNGEE. These data come from a study of radiotherapy plus CTLA-4 blockade in lung cancer. The source material was peripheral blood, sampled from a patient treated with radiotherapy plus ipilimumab. The source of this sequence is a human donor with non-small cell lung cancer that progressed on radiotherapy plus ipilimumab. The V and J genes are TRBV9 and TRBJ2-3, with 7 nucleotides matching TRBD1. CDR3 amino acids: CASSVDAATGPSTDTQYF. The CDR3 DNA follows: TGTGCCAGCAGCGTAGACGCGGCGACAGGGCCTAGCACAGATACGCAGTATTTT.